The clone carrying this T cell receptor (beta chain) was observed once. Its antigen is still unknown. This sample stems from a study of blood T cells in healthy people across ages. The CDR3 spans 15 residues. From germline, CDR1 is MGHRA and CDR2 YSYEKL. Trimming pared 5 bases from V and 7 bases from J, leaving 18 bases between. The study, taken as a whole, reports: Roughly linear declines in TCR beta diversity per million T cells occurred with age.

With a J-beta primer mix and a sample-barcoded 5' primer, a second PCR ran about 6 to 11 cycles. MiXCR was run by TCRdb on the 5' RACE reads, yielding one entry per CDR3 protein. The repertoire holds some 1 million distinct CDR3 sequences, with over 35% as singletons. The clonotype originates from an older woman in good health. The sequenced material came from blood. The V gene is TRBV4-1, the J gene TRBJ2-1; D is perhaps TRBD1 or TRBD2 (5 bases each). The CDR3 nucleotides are TGCGCCAGCAGCTGGGGACCCCTCGGATCTAATGAGCAGTTCTTC. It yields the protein CASSWGPLGSNEQFF.